This T cell receptor beta chain is drawn from a study of shared T cell receptors in the human thymus. The junction had 8 bases not matched to a gene; V was cut back by 6 bases and J by 0 bases. Germline V gives CDR1 SQVTM, CDR2 ANQGSEA. The CDR3 consists of 15 residues. The table came from immunoSEQ multiplex PCR; TCRdb's copy has only in-frame clones and leaves some out. The sample lists under 700,000 clones; 75% to 80% were seen once. This same sample was also taken into another study, of human thymus T cells.

The chain employs TRBV29-1 and TRBJ2-4; 7 positions match TRBD1. The sample taken for sequencing was thymocytes. This clonotype was sampled from a boy under two years old with a congenital heart defect. For the CDR3, the DNA is TGCAGCGTGTTAAGGGACAGTTTAGCCAAAAACATTCAGTACTTC. Its translation: CSVLRDSLAKNIQYF. The full variable domain, with the rest looked up from reference TRBV29-1 and TRBJ2-4, is SAVISQKPSRDICQRGTSLTIQCQVDSQVTMMFWYRQQPGQSLTLIATANQGSEATYESGFVIDKFPISRPNLTFSTLTVSNMSPEDSSIYLCSVLRDSLAKNIQYFGAGTRLSVL.